A selection of T cell receptor beta chains follows, all from one sample in a study of blood T cell repertoires in COVID-19. Assay used: immunoSEQ multiplex PCR; TCRdb lists only in-frame clones, some missing. The sample includes over 200,000 clones, 80% to 85% of them seen just once. The specimen was PBMCs or T cells enriched from blood (not recorded which). The receptors come from a woman aged 40 to 55 who had recovered from COVID-19. Both conserved end residues are part of each CDR3. The D gene is left open where the match is weak. Part of the rows lack a size; the others show once, few, many or a class for expanded clones.

NA,TRBJ2-7,NA,TRBV5-8,TGTGCCAGCAGCTTGGACAGGGAAGAGCAGTACTTC,CASSLDREEQYF
NA,TRBJ2-2,NA,TRBV2,TGTGCCAGCAGTGAAACCGGGAGTTATGTTATCGGGGAGCTGTTTTTT,CASSETGSYVIGELFF
NA,TRBJ1-4,NA,TRBV4-3,TGCGCCAGCGGGTTACCGGGTGAAAAACTGTTTTTT,CASGLPGEKLFF
once,TRBJ2-7,TRBD1,TRBV5-1,TGCGCCAGCAGCTCCTGGACAGGGAACTACGAGCAGTACTTC,CASSSWTGNYEQYF
NA,TRBJ1-1,NA,TRBV5-1,TGCGCCAGCAGCAAAAACAGGGATTGGACTGAAGCTTTCTTT,CASSKNRDWTEAFF
few,TRBJ1-1,TRBD1,TRBV2,TGTGCGCTGAGTCTAGGGACAGAGAACACTGAAGCTTTCTTT,CALSLGTENTEAFF
NA,TRBJ2-4,NA,TRBV5-1,TGCGCCAGCAGCTTGGGCCAAGGGGACATTCAGTACTTC,CASSLGQGDIQYF
NA,TRBJ2-4,NA,TRBV11-3,TGTGCCAGCAGGAAAGGGGACATTCAGTACTTC,CASRKGDIQYF
NA,TRBJ2-3,TRBD2,TRBV18,TGTGCCAGCTCAAGTAGCGGGAGGGATACGCAGTATTTT,CASSSSGRDTQYF
NA,TRBJ2-1,NA,TRBV4-3,TGCGCCAGCAGCGGGGCAGCCCTAGCCTACAATGAGCAGTTCTTC,CASSGAALAYNEQFF
NA,TRBJ1-1,TRBD1,TRBV9,TGTGCCAGCAGCGTAGAGCCAGGGGGGTACACTGAAGCTTTCTTT,CASSVEPGGYTEAFF
NA,TRBJ2-5,TRBD2,TRBV5-4,TGTGCCAGCAGCTTGCTTGGGGGAGGGCAAGAGACCCAGTACTTC,CASSLLGGGQETQYF
NA,TRBJ1-1,NA,TRBV28,TGTGCCAGCACCCCCGGTTCGCCGAACACTGAAGCTTTCTTT,CASTPGSPNTEAFF
NA,TRBJ1-4,NA,TRBV18,TGTGCCAGCTCACCAGCCAGGGTCAGCGATGAAAAACTGTTTTTT,CASSPARVSDEKLFF
NA,TRBJ2-3,NA,TRBV7-2,TGTGCCAGCACCAGAAGACTCCTCACAGATACGCAGTATTTT,CASTRRLLTDTQYF
NA,TRBJ2-7,NA,TRBV19,TGTGCCAGTAGTCCAACACACCCGGGACAAATCCTCTACGAGCAGTACTTC,CASSPTHPGQILYEQYF
NA,TRBJ1-2,TRBD1,TRBV29-1,TGCAGCGTTGAAGAGGGACAGCAGTATGGCTACACCTTC,CSVEEGQQYGYTF
NA,TRBJ1-2,TRBD1,TRBV9,TGTGCCAGCAGTGGGGACAGGGGGCCTGGCTACACCTTC,CASSGDRGPGYTF
NA,TRBJ1-1,NA,TRBV28,TGTGCCAGCACCCCATACAGGGACCTGAACACTGAAGCTTTCTTT,CASTPYRDLNTEAFF
NA,TRBJ1-1,NA,TRBV19,TGTGCCAGTAGTATAGAACGTACGGGGGGGACTGAAGCTTTCTTT,CASSIERTGGTEAFF
once,TRBJ1-1,NA,TRBV19,TGTGCCAGTAGTATAGAAGGTAACAGGAACACTGAAGCTTTCTTT,CASSIEGNRNTEAFF
once,TRBJ2-1,NA,TRBV29-1,TGCAGCGTTCCCATCACAGGAGCCTCCTACAATGAGCAGTTCTTC,CSVPITGASYNEQFF
NA,TRBJ1-1,TRBD1,TRBV30,TGTGCCTGGAGTGCCCCCCCCGGACAGGGGTACACTGAAGCTTTCTTT,CAWSAPPGQGYTEAFF
NA,TRBJ1-1,TRBD1,TRBV19,TGTGCCAGTAGTATGAATAGGCGGGACAGGGTGAACACTGAAGCTTTCTTT,CASSMNRRDRVNTEAFF
NA,TRBJ2-2,TRBD2,TRBV11-2,TGTGCCAGCAGCTTAATCCCCAGCGGGAGGTTTACCGGGGAGCTGTTTTTT,CASSLIPSGRFTGELFF
NA,TRBJ2-1,NA,TRBV4-1,TGCGCCAGCAGCCAAGAAGGAGTAAGGAGAGGCGATGAGCAGTTCTTC,CASSQEGVRRGDEQFF
NA,TRBJ1-5,TRBD1,TRBV18,TGTGCCAGCTCACCGGACAGGGTTAGCAATCAGCCCCAGCATTTT,CASSPDRVSNQPQHF
NA,TRBJ2-1,TRBD2,TRBV5-4,TGTGCCAGCAGCTTGGGGGGGACTAGTGGCAATGAGCAGTTCTTC,CASSLGGTSGNEQFF
once,TRBJ2-5,TRBD2,TRBV11-3,TGTGCCAGCAGCTTAGACACATTACTAGCGGGAGTTGGAGAGACCCAGTACTTC,CASSLDTLLAGVGETQYF
NA,TRBJ2-7,NA,TRBV5-1,TGCGCCAGCAGCTGGGGGGATCAGTACGAGCAGTACTTC,CASSWGDQYEQYF
NA,TRBJ2-1,NA,TRBV4-1,TGCGCCAGCAGCCACTTTGCAGGGACCTACAATGAGCAGTTCTTC,CASSHFAGTYNEQFF
NA,TRBJ2-1,TRBD2,TRBV25-1,TGTGCCAGCAGTGCTCGACAGGTAGGACTAGCGGGAGCGAATGAGCAGTTCTTC,CASSARQVGLAGANEQFF
NA,TRBJ2-1,TRBD2,TRBV20-1,TGCAGTGCTAGTGGTCTAGCGGGAGGGGTATACAATGAGCAGTTCTTC,CSASGLAGGVYNEQFF
once,TRBJ1-1,TRBD1,TRBV16,TGTGCCAGCAGCCGGGGACAGGGGGGTGTTAGCCCTGAAGCTTTCTTT,CASSRGQGGVSPEAFF
NA,TRBJ2-1,NA,TRBV5-1,TGCGCCAGCAGCCCGAGTAGGACAGCCGACATAGACCGCTACAATGAGCAGTTCTTC,CASSPSRTADIDRYNEQFF
NA,TRBJ2-7,NA,TRBV27,TGTGCCAGCAGTTTAACTTCGGGGCTAGCGCTTGGCTACGAGCAGTACTTC,CASSLTSGLALGYEQYF
NA,TRBJ2-2,TRBD1,TRBV24-1,TGTGCCACCAGTGACCCCGGGACAGGGAGGACCGGGGAGCTGTTTTTT,CATSDPGTGRTGELFF
NA,TRBJ2-3,TRBD2,TRBV7-3,TGTGCCAGCAGCCCAAGCGGGGCTTACACAGATACGCAGTATTTT,CASSPSGAYTDTQYF
NA,TRBJ1-1,NA,TRBV7-9,TGTGCCACCGACAGGAGGAGCACTGAAGCTTTCTTT,CATDRRSTEAFF
NA,TRBJ1-2,NA,TRBV19,TGTGCCAGTAGTCCTGGCGGGTTCGGCTACACCTTC,CASSPGGFGYTF
NA,TRBJ2-1,TRBD2,TRBV4-3,TGCGCCAGCAGCCAAGAAGGCGGACTAGCGGGGCTGGGGGAGCAGTTCTTC,CASSQEGGLAGLGEQFF
NA,TRBJ2-3,TRBD1,TRBV11-2,TGTGCCAGCAGCGCTCAGGGGGCTAGCACAGATACGCAGTATTTT,CASSAQGASTDTQYF
NA,TRBJ2-7,TRBD1,TRBV7-9,TGTGCCAGCAGCTTAGCTCGAGGGGGGACAGGGACGATTGAGCAGTACTTC,CASSLARGGTGTIEQYF